Listed below are T cell receptor beta chains from one sample, sequenced in a study of CD4 T cells in relation to SARS-CoV-2 and coronaviruses. Assay used: immunoSEQ multiplex PCR; TCRdb lists only in-frame clones, some missing. The sample carries approximately 70,000 clones, 93% recorded once. The sequenced sample consisted of naive CD4+ T cells from PBMCs. All receptors derive from a human donor in good health. CDR3s include the opening cysteine and the closing phenylalanine or tryptophan. Each record gives: clone size, J gene, V gene, D gene, CDR3 protein, CDR3 DNA. A D gene is named only where the DNA matches it firmly. Expanded clones are given a class, and other clones once, few, many or no size at all.

>NA|TRBJ2-1|TRBV11-1|TRBD2
CASSLLAGGDEQFF
TGTGCCAGCAGCTTATTAGCGGGGGGGGATGAGCAGTTCTTC
>NA|TRBJ1-4|TRBV18|NA
CASSPGLGGREKLFF
TGTGCCAGCTCACCAGGCCTAGGGGGGAGAGAAAAACTGTTTTTT
>NA|TRBJ1-4|TRBV28|NA
CASSFWRGPGAEKLFF
TGTGCCAGCAGTTTTTGGAGGGGCCCAGGGGCGGAAAAACTGTTTTTT
>NA|TRBJ2-3|TRBV3-1/TRBV3-2|NA
CASSLRRGGADTQYF
TGTGCCAGCAGCCTTCGCAGGGGAGGGGCAGATACGCAGTATTTT
>NA|TRBJ1-6|TRBV5-4|NA
CASSLAWGAGNSPLHF
TGTGCCAGCAGCTTGGCCTGGGGGGCGGGTAATTCACCCCTCCACTTT
>NA|TRBJ2-7|TRBV7-9|TRBD2
CASSFGLAGEQYF
TGTGCCAGCAGCTTTGGACTAGCCGGCGAGCAGTACTTC
>NA|TRBJ2-7|TRBV27|NA
CASQWGRGSYEQYF
TGTGCCAGCCAATGGGGCAGGGGCTCCTACGAGCAGTACTTC
>NA|TRBJ2-1|TRBV19|TRBD2
CASSIGTSDAEQFF
TGTGCCAGTAGTATAGGGACTAGCGACGCTGAGCAGTTCTTC
>NA|TRBJ1-3|TRBV5-1|TRBD1
CASSSGQTGNTIYF
TGCGCCAGCAGCTCGGGACAGACTGGAAACACCATATATTTT
>NA|TRBJ1-3|TRBV6-5|NA
CASSTPPEGNTIYF
TGTGCCAGCAGTACCCCTCCAGAGGGAAACACCATATATTTT
>NA|TRBJ2-3|TRBV20-1|NA
CSARNTDTQYF
TGCAGTGCTAGAAACACAGATACGCAGTATTTT
>NA|TRBJ2-7|TRBV27|TRBD1
CASRGTGEGEQYF
TGTGCCAGCCGGGGGACAGGGGAAGGAGAGCAGTACTTC
>NA|TRBJ1-4|TRBV3-1/TRBV3-2|NA
CASSQDRGFVEKLFF
TGTGCCAGCAGCCAAGATCGGGGGTTCGTTGAAAAACTGTTTTTT
>NA|TRBJ2-5|TRBV18|NA
CASSPGGKYQETQYF
TGTGCCAGCTCACCTGGGGGGAAGTACCAAGAGACCCAGTACTTC
>NA|TRBJ2-2|TRBV7-6|NA
CASSLATSPANTGELFF
TGTGCCAGCAGCTTAGCTACATCCCCCGCGAACACCGGGGAGCTGTTTTTT
>NA|TRBJ2-1|TRBV7-9|TRBD2
CASSFGTSGSSYNEQFF
TGTGCCAGCAGCTTCGGGACTAGCGGGAGCTCCTACAATGAGCAGTTCTTC
>once|TRBJ2-2|TRBV7-3|NA
CASSLSRAGTGELFF
TGTGCCAGCAGCTTATCCAGGGCAGGGACCGGGGAGCTGTTTTTT
>NA|TRBJ2-5|TRBV2|NA
CASSEIGRKETQYF
TGTGCCAGCAGTGAAATCGGCAGAAAAGAGACCCAGTACTTC
>NA|TRBJ2-5|TRBV29-1|TRBD1
CSAGQQETQYF
TGCAGCGCGGGACAGCAAGAGACCCAGTACTTC
>NA|TRBJ1-4|TRBV7-9|NA
CASSATDEKLFF
TGTGCCAGCAGCGCGACAGACGAAAAACTGTTTTTT
>NA|TRBJ1-4|TRBV10-3|NA
CAISETNEKLFF
TGTGCCATCAGTGAAACTAATGAAAAACTGTTTTTT
>NA|TRBJ2-7|TRBV7-9|TRBD1
CASSSGQGAYEQYF
TGTGCCAGCAGCTCCGGGCAGGGGGCTTACGAGCAGTACTTC
>NA|TRBJ1-2|TRBV3-1/TRBV3-2|TRBD1
CASSHWDRGSSYGYTF
TGTGCCAGCAGCCACTGGGACAGGGGCTCTAGCTATGGCTACACCTTC
>NA|TRBJ2-7|TRBV27|NA
CASSLYAGLTYEQYF
TGTGCCAGCAGTTTATACGCGGGACTCACCTACGAGCAGTACTTC
>NA|TRBJ2-1|TRBV14|TRBD2
CASSPTSGYNEQFF
TGTGCCAGCAGCCCGACTAGCGGATACAATGAGCAGTTCTTC
>NA|TRBJ1-2|TRBV2|NA
CASSVRGEPTYGYTF
TGTGCCAGCAGTGTAAGAGGAGAACCTACCTATGGCTACACCTTC
>NA|TRBJ1-1|TRBV11-2|NA
CASSLTQNTEAFF
TGTGCCAGCAGCTTAACCCAGAACACTGAAGCTTTCTTT
>NA|TRBJ2-7|TRBV9|NA
CASSVDGSSYEQYF
TGTGCCAGCAGCGTAGATGGGAGCTCCTACGAGCAGTACTTC
>NA|TRBJ2-1|TRBV28|NA
CASVVGSSEQFF
TGTGCCAGCGTCGTAGGGAGTAGTGAGCAGTTCTTC
>once|TRBJ2-1|TRBV18|TRBD1
CASSPGQGSYNEQFF
TGTGCCAGCTCACCGGGACAGGGTTCCTACAATGAGCAGTTCTTC
>NA|TRBJ2-3|TRBV19|NA
CASSIRSQLSSTDTQYF
TGTGCCAGTAGTATAAGATCTCAGCTCTCTAGCACAGATACGCAGTATTTT
>NA|TRBJ2-1|TRBV10-2|TRBD2
CASSGLAGGSSYNEQFF
TGCGCCAGCAGTGGTCTAGCGGGCGGAAGCTCCTACAATGAGCAGTTCTTC
>NA|TRBJ1-5|TRBV6-1|TRBD1
CASSEATGYQPQHF
TGTGCCAGCAGTGAAGCGACAGGGTATCAGCCCCAGCATTTT
>NA|TRBJ2-1|TRBV3-1/TRBV3-2|NA
CASSHPGRGDEQFF
TGTGCCAGCAGCCATCCGGGGCGGGGTGATGAGCAGTTCTTC
>few|TRBJ1-6|TRBV6-2/TRBV6-3|NA
CASSYSTLSTTYNSPLHF
TGTGCCAGCAGTTACTCGACTTTATCCACCACCTATAATTCACCCCTCCACTTT
>NA|TRBJ2-7|TRBV7-2|NA
CASSPRAYEQYF
TGTGCCAGCAGCCCCCGGGCCTACGAGCAGTACTTC
>NA|TRBJ1-1|TRBV30|NA
CAWSVGNGQPMNTEAFF
TGTGCCTGGAGTGTCGGGAATGGACAGCCGATGAACACTGAAGCTTTCTTT
>NA|TRBJ1-2|TRBV15|NA
CATSRDDPRVNGYTF
TGTGCCACCAGCAGAGATGATCCGAGGGTGAATGGCTACACCTTC
>NA|TRBJ2-5|TRBV10-2|TRBD2
CASRPSGSRQETQYF
TGCGCCAGCAGGCCTAGCGGGAGCCGGCAAGAGACCCAGTACTTC
>NA|TRBJ1-2|TRBV4-3|NA
CASSQAGDYGYTF
TGCGCCAGCAGCCAAGCGGGGGATTATGGCTACACCTTC